The sequence of this TCR beta chain was determined in a study of identical twins. The study, taken as a whole, reports: Beta clonotypes that were abundant in cord blood contained fewer insertions, a pattern absent from memory repertoires. Out-of-frame beta sequences exhibited a weaker degree of excess twin sharing.

TCRdb redid the calling of the 5' RACE reads with MiXCR, one entry per CDR3 protein. The table shows approximately 600,000 distinct CDR3 sequences, with around 9.6% occurring only once. Trimming cost V 1 base and J 6 bases; bases outside gene matches: 6. The germline gives CDR1 MGHRA, CDR2 YSYEKL. CDR3 length: 14 amino acids. The table lists this clonotype with many counts. Its antigen is unidentified. The same specimen was also included in a second study, on yellow fever vaccine responses in identical twins. That source adds: Reportedly, the T cell response mounted by twins to vaccine seemed partly convergent, partly personalized.

Sequencing was carried out using PBMCs. This receptor was obtained from a woman between 18 and 29 years old in good health. This chain links TRBV4-1 with TRBJ2-7, with TRBD2 matching over 7 bases. This CDR3 is CASSQVELAPEQYF. Here the CDR3 DNA reads TGCGCCAGCAGCCAAGTTGAACTAGCGCCCGAGCAGTACTTC.